A selection of T cell receptor beta chains follows, all from one sample in a study of cytomegalovirus exposure and HLA in healthy donors. The data were produced by immunoSEQ multiplex PCR, yet TCRdb's version contains in-frame clones alone and is incomplete. The data contain about 190,000 clones, roughly 75% of them seen just once; the ten biggest clones take up approximately 5%. Sequencing used PBMCs. The receptors stem from a young man in good health and CMV-seropositive. The CDR3 runs from the conserved cysteine through the conserved F or W. D genes are given only for firm matches. Expanded clones get a size class; other rows say once, few or many, or leave the size out.

>TRBV7-8|TRBD1|-|TRBJ2-1
CASSSGGYGSSYNEQFF
TGTGCCAGCAGCTCAGGGGGCTACGGGAGCTCCTACAATGAGCAGTTCTTC
>TRBV7-2|TRBD2|-|TRBJ2-7
CASTRGGESHEQYF
TGTGCCAGCACCCGTGGGGGGGAATCCCACGAGCAGTACTTC
>TRBV1|-|-|TRBJ2-1
CTSSQELKAGEHEQFF
TGCACCAGCAGCCAAGAATTGAAGGCGGGAGAGCATGAGCAGTTCTTC
>TRBV29-1|-|-|TRBJ2-1
CSVVGGTYNEQFF
TGCAGCGTTGTTGGGGGGACCTACAATGAGCAGTTCTTC
>TRBV5-1|-|-|TRBJ1-1
CASSQQGTNTEAFF
TGCGCCAGTTCCCAACAGGGTACGAACACTGAAGCTTTCTTT
>TRBV9|-|few|TRBJ2-5
CASSVGGGPSRETQYF
TGTGCCAGCAGCGTAGGGGGGGGCCCCTCTAGAGAGACCCAGTACTTC
>TRBV7-2|-|-|TRBJ2-1
CASSLVHRTYNEQFF
TGTGCCAGCAGCTTAGTACACAGAACCTACAATGAGCAGTTCTTC
>TRBV6-4|TRBD2|-|TRBJ2-1
CASSAGLAPTKQFF
TGTGCCAGCAGTGCGGGACTAGCGCCGACTAAGCAGTTCTTC
>TRBV7-8|-|-|TRBJ2-2
CASSLGQITGELFF
TGTGCCAGCAGCTTAGGCCAGATTACCGGGGAGCTGTTTTTT
>TRBV5-1|-|-|TRBJ2-7
CASSLGIGDEQYF
TGCGCCAGCAGCTTGGGGATAGGGGATGAGCAGTACTTC
>TRBV4-2|TRBD2|-|TRBJ2-5
CASSQDGPVGSGLQETQYF
TGTGCCAGCAGCCAAGATGGCCCAGTCGGTAGCGGGCTCCAAGAGACCCAGTACTTC
>TRBV10-3|-|-|TRBJ1-1
CAIRQGLNTEAFF
TGTGCCATCAGACAGGGTTTGAACACTGAAGCTTTCTTT
>TRBV18|-|-|TRBJ2-3
CASSRSGEPNTQYF
TGTGCCAGCTCACGATCCGGGGAGCCGAATACGCAGTATTTT
>TRBV5-6|-|-|TRBJ2-1
CASSRTDNEQFF
TGTGCCAGCAGCCGGACAGACAATGAGCAGTTCTTC